This TCR beta chain was documented in a study of shared clonotypes between healthy human individuals. The overall study: Donors had three CD4 naive, three CD4 memory, two CD8 naive and one CD8 memory plate apiece.

The CDR3 extends over 15 amino acids. Germline CDR1 reads MDHEN; CDR2 reads SYDVKM. V was clipped by 2 bases and J by 2 bases, with 13 bases between them. A deep-level run was used for the assay. TCRdb keeps only in-frame clones here, not all; method: immunoSEQ multiplex PCR. The data show about 1.5 million clones, 95% to 99% seen once. Splitting of CD4+ cells produced CD45RA+ naive and CD45RA-negative memory subsets. Whole-study results and caveats: The study's rarefaction showed incomplete sorted-subset sequencing despite large depth.

A remark on this clone: The antigen remains undetermined.

This clonotype was sampled from a man aged 25 to 45 in good health. Sequencing input: naive CD4+ T cells sorted from blood. Described subset: CD45RA+ positively selected. The V gene is TRBV28, the J gene TRBJ2-7; D possibly corresponds to TRBD1 (5 bases). As DNA, the CDR3 is TGTGCCAGCAGTTTACCTCAGGGATCTCCCTACGAGCAGTACTTC. This translates into CASSLPQGSPYEQYF.